This paragraph reports one T cell receptor beta chain. The table came from immunoSEQ multiplex PCR; TCRdb's copy has only in-frame clones and leaves some out. Of 600,000 to 900,000 clones in the sample, roughly 88% were seen once. These data originate in a study of shared T cell receptors in the human thymus. The CDR3 has 16 residues. V was clipped by 4 bases and J by 0 bases; unmatched bases: 8. Germline lookup yields CDR1 SGHRS and CDR2 YFSETQ. These data are also associated with another study on human thymus T cells. Turning to that study: Healthy Finnish infants undergoing corrective surgery for congenital heart defects were the donors. Thymus tissue for the work was resected from patients undergoing corrective heart surgery. It looked as if thymic and blood repertoires used V and J genes in a biased way. There were highly overlapping thymic repertoires among unrelated individuals, as related research reported.

Sequencing used thymocytes. The TCR was taken from a girl less than two years old with a congenital heart defect. J is TRBJ2-7 and V is TRBV5-1; 9 nucleotides align to TRBD1. The CDR3 loop is CASSTHGQGNSYEQYF. The CDR3 nucleotides read TGCGCCAGCAGCACCCACGGACAGGGGAACTCCTACGAGCAGTACTTC. The entire variable domain, with the rest obtained from reference TRBV5-1 and TRBJ2-7, is as follows: KAGVTQTPRYLIKTRGQQVTLSCSPISGHRSVSWYQQTPGQGLQFLFEYFSETQRNKGNFPGRFSGRQFSNSRSEMNVSTLELGDSALYLCASSTHGQGNSYEQYFGPGTRLTVT.